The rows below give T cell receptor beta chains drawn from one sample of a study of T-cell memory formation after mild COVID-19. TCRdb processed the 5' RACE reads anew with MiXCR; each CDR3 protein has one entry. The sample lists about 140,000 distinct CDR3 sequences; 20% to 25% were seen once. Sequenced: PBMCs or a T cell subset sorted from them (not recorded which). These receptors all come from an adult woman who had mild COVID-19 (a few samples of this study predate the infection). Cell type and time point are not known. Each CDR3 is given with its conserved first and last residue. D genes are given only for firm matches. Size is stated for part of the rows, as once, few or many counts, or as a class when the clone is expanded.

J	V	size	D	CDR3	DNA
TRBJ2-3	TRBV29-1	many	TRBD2	CSVLAGGSADTQYF	TGCAGCGTCCTAGCGGGAGGCTCCGCAGATACGCAGTATTTT
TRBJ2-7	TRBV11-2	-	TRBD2	CASSHGTSGPSEQYF	TGTGCCAGCAGTCACGGGACTAGCGGGCCTTCTGAGCAGTACTTC
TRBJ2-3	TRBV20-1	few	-	CSASYEGDTQYF	TGCAGTGCCAGTTACGAGGGAGATACGCAGTATTTT
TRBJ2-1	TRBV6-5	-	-	CASSYSRDNEQFF	TGTGCCAGCAGTTACTCGCGGGACAATGAGCAGTTCTTC
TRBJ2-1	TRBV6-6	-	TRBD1	CASNLQGQGDEQFF	TGTGCCAGCAACCTCCAAGGACAGGGCGATGAGCAGTTCTTC
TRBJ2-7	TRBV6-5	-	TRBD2	CASSAKSGRARHEQYF	TGTGCCAGCAGTGCGAAGAGCGGGAGGGCCCGCCACGAGCAGTACTTC
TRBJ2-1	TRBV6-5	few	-	CASTDEYPNPINEQFF	TGTGCCAGCACCGACGAGTACCCCAACCCGATTAATGAGCAGTTCTTC
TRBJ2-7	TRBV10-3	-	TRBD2	CAIGGGYEQYF	TGTGCCATCGGGGGAGGGTACGAGCAGTACTTC
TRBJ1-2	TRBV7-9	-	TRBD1	CASSLVLRQGVRGYTF	TGTGCCAGCAGCTTAGTTTTGAGACAGGGGGTTCGAGGCTACACCTTC
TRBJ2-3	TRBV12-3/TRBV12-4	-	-	CASSFVQGVSDTQYF	TGTGCCAGCAGTTTTGTTCAGGGTGTTTCGGATACGCAGTATTTT